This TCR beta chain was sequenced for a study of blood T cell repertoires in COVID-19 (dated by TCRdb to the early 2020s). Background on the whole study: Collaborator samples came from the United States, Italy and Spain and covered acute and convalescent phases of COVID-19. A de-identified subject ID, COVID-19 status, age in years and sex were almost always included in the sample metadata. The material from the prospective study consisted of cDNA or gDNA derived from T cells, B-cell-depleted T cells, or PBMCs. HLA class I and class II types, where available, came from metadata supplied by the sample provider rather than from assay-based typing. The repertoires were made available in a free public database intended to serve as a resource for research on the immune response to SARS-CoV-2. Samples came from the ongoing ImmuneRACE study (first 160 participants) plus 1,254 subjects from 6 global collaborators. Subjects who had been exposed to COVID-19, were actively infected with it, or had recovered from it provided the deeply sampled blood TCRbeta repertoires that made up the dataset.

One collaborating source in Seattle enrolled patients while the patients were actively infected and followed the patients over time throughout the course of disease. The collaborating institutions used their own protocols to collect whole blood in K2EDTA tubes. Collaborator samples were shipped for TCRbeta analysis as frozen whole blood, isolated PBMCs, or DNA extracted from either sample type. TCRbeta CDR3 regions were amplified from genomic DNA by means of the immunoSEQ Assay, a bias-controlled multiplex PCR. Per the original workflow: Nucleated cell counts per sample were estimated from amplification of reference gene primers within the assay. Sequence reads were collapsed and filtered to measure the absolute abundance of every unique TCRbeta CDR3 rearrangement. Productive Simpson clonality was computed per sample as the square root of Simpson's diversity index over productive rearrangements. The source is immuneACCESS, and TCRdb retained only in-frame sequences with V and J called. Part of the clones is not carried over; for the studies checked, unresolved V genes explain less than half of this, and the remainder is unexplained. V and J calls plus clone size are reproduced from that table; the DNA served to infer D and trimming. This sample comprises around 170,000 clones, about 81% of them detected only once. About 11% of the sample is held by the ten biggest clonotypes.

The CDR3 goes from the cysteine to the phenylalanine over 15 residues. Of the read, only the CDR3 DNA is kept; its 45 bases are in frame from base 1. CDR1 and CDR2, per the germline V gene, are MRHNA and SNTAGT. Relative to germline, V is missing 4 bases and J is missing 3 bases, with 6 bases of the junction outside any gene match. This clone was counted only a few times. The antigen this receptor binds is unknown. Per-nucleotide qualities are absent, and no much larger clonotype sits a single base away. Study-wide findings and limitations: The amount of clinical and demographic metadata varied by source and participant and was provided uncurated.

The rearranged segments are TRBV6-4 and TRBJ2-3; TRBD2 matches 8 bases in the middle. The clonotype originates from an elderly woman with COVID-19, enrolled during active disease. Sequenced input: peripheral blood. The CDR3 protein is CASSAGREVTDTQYF. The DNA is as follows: TGTGCCAGCAGTGCTGGGCGGGAGGTGACAGATACGCAGTATTTT.